A selection of T cell receptor beta chains follows, all from one sample in a study of graft-versus-host responses after intestinal transplantation. These receptors lack a known antigen. Sequenced by immunoSEQ multiplex PCR; TCRdb stores in-frame clones only, minus some. Of about 88,000 clones listed, around 90% are singletons. This sample comprised unstimulated CD4+ T cells sorted from spleen or lymph node cells, obtained before intestinal transplant. The receptors come from a human donor who received an intestinal transplant. Each CDR3 is given with its conserved first and last residue.

TRBJ2-7,TRBV5-5,CASSQPGRRGYEQYF
TRBJ2-1,TRBV5-6,CASSNGLGSYNEQFF
TRBJ1-3,TRBV5-6,CASSLKQGLSGNTIYF
TRBJ1-2,TRBV28,CASSRGLGVYGYTF
TRBJ1-3,TRBV6-1,CASSPGRQLNTIYF
.,TRBV28,CASSFSGTGAYEQYF
TRBJ2-6,TRBV28,CASTDWGGLSGANVLTF
TRBJ2-4,TRBV28,CASSLGAQNIQYF
.,TRBV5-1,CASSLNSETSYEQYF
TRBJ1-4,TRBV5-1,CASSLGDSSNEKLFF
TRBJ1-1,TRBV19,CASSIRTGGTEAFF
TRBJ1-5,TRBV19,CASSRGQGYQPQHF
TRBJ2-7,TRBV5-4,CASSLAETSAYEQYF
TRBJ2-7,TRBV27,CASQPGHRREQYF
TRBJ1-1,TRBV7-9,CASSLGGREEAFF
TRBJ1-5,TRBV7-6,CASSRRQGGQPQHF